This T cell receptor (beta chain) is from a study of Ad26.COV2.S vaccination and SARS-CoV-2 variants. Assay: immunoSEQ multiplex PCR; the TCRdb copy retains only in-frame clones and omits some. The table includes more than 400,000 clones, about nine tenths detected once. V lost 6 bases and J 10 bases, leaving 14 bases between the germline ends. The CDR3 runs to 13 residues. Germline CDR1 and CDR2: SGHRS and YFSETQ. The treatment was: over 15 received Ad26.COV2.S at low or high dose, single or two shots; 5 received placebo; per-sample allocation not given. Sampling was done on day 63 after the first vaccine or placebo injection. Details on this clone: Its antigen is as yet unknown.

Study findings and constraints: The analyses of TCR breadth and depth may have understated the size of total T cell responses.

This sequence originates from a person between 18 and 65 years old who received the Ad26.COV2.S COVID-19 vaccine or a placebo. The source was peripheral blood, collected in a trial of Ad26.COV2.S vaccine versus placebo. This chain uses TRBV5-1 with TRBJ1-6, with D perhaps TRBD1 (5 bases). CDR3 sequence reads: CASNDSPGSPLHF. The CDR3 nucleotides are TGCGCCAGCAACGACAGCCCAGGGTCACCCCTCCACTTT.